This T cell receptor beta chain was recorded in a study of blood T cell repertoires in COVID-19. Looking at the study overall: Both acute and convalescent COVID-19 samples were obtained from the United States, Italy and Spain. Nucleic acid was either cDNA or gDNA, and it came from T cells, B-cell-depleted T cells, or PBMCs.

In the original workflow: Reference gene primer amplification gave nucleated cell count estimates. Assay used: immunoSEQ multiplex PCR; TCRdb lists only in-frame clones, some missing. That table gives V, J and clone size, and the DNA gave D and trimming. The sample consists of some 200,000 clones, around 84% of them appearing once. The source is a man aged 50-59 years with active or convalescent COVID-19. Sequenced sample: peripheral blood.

CDR3 in DNA: TGTGCCAGCTCACCAGGGGGGGGCGAGCAGTACTTC. Translation gives CASSPGGGEQYF. The chain recombines TRBV18 with TRBJ2-7, with TRBD2 matching over 7 bases. Germline CDR1 KGHSH, CDR2 LQKENI. The CDR3 consists of 12 residues. The V and J ends lost 2 bases and 6 bases, in that order; junction bases with no gene match: 1.